This entry lists 16 T cell receptor beta chains sequenced from one sample in a study of cytomegalovirus exposure and HLA in healthy donors. The PCR was carried out with 60 Vbeta primers and 13 Jbeta primers. Method: immunoSEQ multiplex PCR; TCRdb's copy keeps in-frame clones and lacks some. Of approximately 220,000 clones in the sample, 75% to 80% were seen once. Sequenced sample: PBMCs. The receptors originated from a male donor in good health and CMV-seronegative.

V gene TRBV10-3 combines with J gene TRBJ1-2; TRBD1 matches 8 bases. With 8 bases clipped from V and 4 bases from J, the junction kept 6 bases outside the gene matches. Looked up from germline, CDR1 is ENHRY and CDR2 is SYGVKD. The CDR3 has 13 amino acids. CDR3 sequence reads: CAIGQGAGYGYTF. The CDR3, as DNA: TGTGCCATCGGTCAGGGGGCCGGCTATGGCTACACCTTC.

The chain recombines TRBV5-5 with TRBJ1-4; D is perhaps TRBD1 (6 bases). The CDR3 contains 15 residues. Germline assignment: CDR1 SGHKS and CDR2 YYEKEE (reference sequence). Trimming removed 4 bases from V and 5 bases from J, with 15 bases in between. The CDR3 here is CASSADWGTNEKLFF. Written as DNA, the CDR3 is TGTGCCAGCAGCGCCGACTGGGGGACAAATGAAAAACTGTTTTTT.

The genes are TRBV5-1 and TRBJ2-5; D remains unclear. Germline CDR1 reads SGHRS; CDR2 reads YFSETQ. The V end was cut by 1 base, the J end by 2 bases, with 3 bases between. The CDR3 runs to 12 residues. For the CDR3, the DNA is TGCGCCAGCAGCTTGACTCAAGAGACCCAGTACTTC. It is translated as CASSLTQETQYF.

The chain links TRBV2 to TRBJ2-5, with TRBD2 matching 8 bases. Germline-derived CDR1 and CDR2 are SNHLY and FYNNEI. This CDR3 has 15 residues. V shed 0 bases, J shed 7 bases, and the junction held 7 bases outside the gene matches. The CDR3 sequence: CASSEARGAGVTQYF. The CDR3 nucleotides read TGTGCCAGCAGTGAAGCGCGGGGGGCTGGAGTGACCCAGTACTTC.

V and J are TRBV18 and TRBJ2-7; TRBD1 might be the D (5 bases). The length of the CDR3 is 14 residues. V lost 2 bases and J 0 bases, leaving 8 bases between the germline ends. Looked up from germline, CDR1 is KGHSH and CDR2 is LQKENI. CDR3 sequence (DNA): TGTGCCAGCTCACCAAAGGGGCACTCCTACGAGCAGTACTTC. Translating it yields CASSPKGHSYEQYF. The full variable domain, with the rest looked up from reference TRBV18 and TRBJ2-7, is NAGVMQNPRHLVRRRGQEARLRCSPMKGHSHVYWYRQLPEEGLKFMVYLQKENIIDESGMPKERFSAEFPKEGPSILRIQQVVRGDSAAYFCASSPKGHSYEQYFGPGTRLTVT.

The chain combines TRBV28 with TRBJ1-2; the D is unclear. Germline-derived CDR1 and CDR2 are MDHEN and SYDVKM. Trimming stripped 3 bases from V and 4 bases from J, with 12 bases between. The CDR3 covers 14 residues. This chain's CDR3 is CASSFLRDAYGYTF. CDR3 nucleotides: TGTGCCAGCAGTTTCCTCCGGGATGCCTATGGCTACACCTTC.

The CDR3 coding sequence is TGTGCCAGCAGTTTAAGCCCGAGGCCCGAGCAGTACTTC. Translation gives CASSLSPRPEQYF. The chain joins TRBV28 to TRBJ2-5; D is unclear. The better agreement between TRBJ2-7 and the DNA end casts doubt on the J call. The length of the CDR3 is 13 residues. CDR1 and CDR2 from the germline V gene are MDHEN and SYDVKM.

CDR3 amino acids: CASRSDRDPYNEQFF. CDR3 nucleotides: TGTGCCAGCAGATCGGACAGGGATCCCTACAATGAGCAGTTCTTC. The chain couples TRBV6-5 to TRBJ2-1, with 8 bases fitting TRBD1. Germline CDR1 MNHEY, CDR2 SVGAGI. CDR3 length equals 15 residues. The V gene end was trimmed by 6 bases and the J gene end by 2 bases; junction bases not matched to a gene: 6.

The V call is TRBV10-3, the J call TRBJ2-5; TRBD1 matches 7 bases. The end of the DNA fits TRBJ2-7 better, so the J call may be wrong. Germline loops: CDR1 ENHRY, CDR2 SYGVKD. The CDR3 has 16 amino acids. CDR3 sequence reads: CAIARGDSADSYEQYF. The CDR3, as DNA: TGTGCCATAGCTCGAGGGGACAGCGCCGACTCCTACGAGCAGTACTTC.

The V gene is TRBV5-1, the J gene TRBJ2-7; D is perhaps TRBD2 (5 bases). Trimming left V 0 bases short and J 7 bases short, with 17 bases between. Germline CDR1 SGHRS, CDR2 YFSETQ. There are 15 residues in the CDR3. The CDR3 DNA sequence: TGCGCCAGCAGCTTGGAGAGCCCGGACTCGGAGGAGCAGTACTTC. Translated, it gives CASSLESPDSEEQYF.

CDR3 nucleotides: TGTGCCAGCAGCGTAGCGACAGGGAAAGAGCAGTACTTC. Translation gives CASSVATGKEQYF. The chain combines TRBV9 with TRBJ2-7; 7 nucleotides match TRBD1. J was trimmed by 7 bases and V by 0 bases; bases with no gene match: 4. This CDR3 has 13 amino acids. Looked up from germline, CDR1 is SGDLS and CDR2 is YYNGEE.

The genes are TRBV18 and TRBJ1-6; D is perhaps TRBD1 (6 bases). The CDR3 is 16 amino acids. The V end lost 1 base, the J end lost 5 bases, and 12 bases lay between the germline ends. CDR1 and CDR2 from the germline V gene are KGHSH and LQKENI. The CDR3 spells CASSPRQGRNNSPLHF. CDR3 coding DNA: TGTGCCAGCTCACCACGTCAGGGGCGTAATAATTCACCCCTCCACTTT.

In this sample, this clone turned up a few times. This CDR3 reads CASREGGPITDTQYF. DNA for the CDR3: TGTGCCAGCCGGGAGGGCGGGCCTATCACAGATACGCAGTATTTT. V and J are TRBV6-6 and TRBJ2-3; 8 bases line up with TRBD2. Germline V CDR1 and CDR2: MNHNY, SVGAGI (reference sequence). With 8 bases clipped from V and 2 bases from J, the junction kept 9 bases outside the gene matches. This CDR3 spans 15 amino acids.

This chain connects TRBV7-2 to TRBJ1-2, with 9 bases fitting TRBD1. Germline assignment: CDR1 SGHTA and CDR2 FQGNSA. V lost 1 base, J lost 7 bases, and 4 bases stayed unmatched. CDR3 size: 14 residues. This CDR3 reads CASSLEGQGFGYTF. CDR3 nucleotide sequence: TGTGCCAGCAGCTTAGAGGGACAGGGATTTGGCTACACCTTC.

V usage is TRBV7-9 and J usage is TRBJ2-7, with TRBD2 as a possible D gene (6 bases). The CDR3 is made up of 17 amino acids. V shed 3 bases and J shed 4 bases, with 22 bases lying between them. Germline V gene data show CDR1 as SEHNR and CDR2 as FQNEAQ (reference sequence). The CDR3 protein is CASSFARGIFPYYEQYF. CDR3 DNA: TGTGCCAGCAGCTTTGCCCGGGGGATATTCCCCTATTACGAGCAGTACTTC. Drawing the rest from reference TRBV7-9 and TRBJ2-7, the complete variable domain is DTGVSQNPRHKITKRGQNVTFRCDPISEHNRLYWYRQTLGQGPEFLTYFQNEAQLEKSRLLSDRFSAERPKGSFSTLEIQRTEQGDSAMYLCASSFARGIFPYYEQYFGPGTRLTVT.

The V and J genes are TRBV28 and TRBJ2-7; D call uncertain. Looked up from germline, CDR1 is MDHEN and CDR2 is SYDVKM. Trimming removed 2 bases at V and 1 base at J, with 9 bases between. CDR3 length: 14 amino acids. The CDR3 bases are TGTGCCAGCAGTTTAGCGGCAACATCCTACGAGCAGTACTTC. Its protein is CASSLAATSYEQYF.